This entry is about one T cell receptor (beta chain). What it binds is not known. The sample is drawn from a study of Ad26.COV2.S vaccination and SARS-CoV-2 variants. Study as a whole: Intramuscular Ad26.COV2.S at 5x10^10 or 1x10^11 viral particles.

Produced via immunoSEQ multiplex PCR; TCRdb's table is partial and in-frame only. The sample carries hundreds of thousands of clones, about nine tenths recorded once. The sample's treatment: approximately 18 received Ad26.COV2.S at low or high dose, single or two shots; several received placebo; per-sample allocation not given. Samples were taken on day 63 after the first vaccine or placebo injection. The shot given was an Ad26 vector that makes Wuhan-strain SARS-CoV-2 spike. V lost 3 bases, J lost 6 bases, and 9 bases lay in between. Germline V lookup: CDR1 SEHNR, CDR2 FQNEAQ (reference sequence). The CDR3 has 14 amino acids. Study-wide points: Those who received the vaccine showed greater spike-specific TCR breadth than those given placebo. In TCR breadth and depth analyses, total T cell responses may have been underestimated.

Sequencing used peripheral blood, obtained in a trial of Ad26.COV2.S vaccine versus placebo. The gene calls are TRBV7-9 and TRBJ1-6; no clear D. This clonotype was sampled from a person aged 18-65 years who received the Ad26.COV2.S COVID-19 vaccine or a placebo. The CDR3 sequence is CASSLLQFNSPLHF. CDR3 DNA: TGTGCCAGCAGCTTGCTACAGTTTAATTCACCCCTCCACTTT. Looking up the rest from reference TRBV7-9 and TRBJ1-6 gives the full variable domain: DTGVSQNPRHKITKRGQNVTFRCDPISEHNRLYWYRQTLGQGPEFLTYFQNEAQLEKSRLLSDRFSAERPKGSFSTLEIQRTEQGDSAMYLCASSLLQFNSPLHFGNGTRLTVT.